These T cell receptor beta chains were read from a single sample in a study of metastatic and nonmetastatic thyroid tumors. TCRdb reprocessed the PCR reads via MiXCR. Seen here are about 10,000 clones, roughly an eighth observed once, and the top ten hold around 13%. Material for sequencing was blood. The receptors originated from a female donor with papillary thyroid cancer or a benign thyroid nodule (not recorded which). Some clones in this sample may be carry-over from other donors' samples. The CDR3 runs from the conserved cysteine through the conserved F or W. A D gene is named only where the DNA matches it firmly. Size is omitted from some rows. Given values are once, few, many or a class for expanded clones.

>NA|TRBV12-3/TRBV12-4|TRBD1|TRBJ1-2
CASSGKGGLANYGYTF
TGTGCCAGCAGCGGGAAAGGGGGCCTAGCTAACTATGGCTACACCTTC
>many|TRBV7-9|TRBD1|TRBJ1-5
CASSRQGTPIF
TGTGCCAGCAGCCGACAGGGGACTCCCATTTTT
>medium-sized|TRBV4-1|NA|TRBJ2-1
CASSQEGFLYNEQFF
TGCGCCAGCAGCCAAGAAGGGTTCCTCTACAATGAGCAGTTCTTC
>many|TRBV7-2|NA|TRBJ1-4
CASSLGGHTANEKLFF
TGTGCCAGCAGCTTAGGAGGGCATACGGCTAATGAAAAACTGTTTTTT
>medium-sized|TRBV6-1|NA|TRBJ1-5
CASSEGVHSNQPQHF
TGTGCCAGCAGTGAAGGGGTTCATAGCAATCAGCCCCAGCATTTT
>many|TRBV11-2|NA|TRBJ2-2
CASSQTSWTGELFF
TGTGCCAGCAGCCAGACTAGTTGGACCGGGGAGCTGTTTTTT
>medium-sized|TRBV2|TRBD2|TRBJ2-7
CASRLGGEEQYF
TGTGCCAGCCGGCTCGGGGGGGAGGAGCAGTACTTC
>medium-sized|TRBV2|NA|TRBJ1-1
CASKGPLNTEAFF
TGTGCCAGCAAGGGCCCCCTGAACACTGAAGCTTTCTTT
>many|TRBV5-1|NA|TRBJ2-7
CASSYTGTISEQYF
TGCGCCAGCAGCTATACCGGGACGATAAGCGAGCAGTACTTC
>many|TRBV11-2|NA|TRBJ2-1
CASSLLRDPNEQFF
TGTGCCAGCAGCTTGTTGCGGGATCCCAATGAGCAGTTCTTC
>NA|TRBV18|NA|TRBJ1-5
CASSPTGYYQPQHF
TGTGCCAGCTCACCAACAGGGTATTATCAGCCCCAGCATTTT
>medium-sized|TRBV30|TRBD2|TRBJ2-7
CAWSVLGRGEQYF
TGTGCCTGGAGTGTACTAGGGAGGGGCGAGCAGTACTTC
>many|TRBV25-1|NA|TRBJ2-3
CASSNQARSSTDTQYF
TGTGCCAGCAGTAACCAAGCCAGGTCTAGCACAGATACGCAGTATTTT
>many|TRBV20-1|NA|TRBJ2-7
CSAGTGFYEQYF
TGCAGTGCAGGGACGGGATTCTACGAGCAGTACTTC
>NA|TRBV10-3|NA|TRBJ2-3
CAISEEGRGATDTQYF
TGTGCCATCAGTGAGGAGGGTAGGGGGGCAACAGATACGCAGTATTTT
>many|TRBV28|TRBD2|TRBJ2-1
CASSLGILAGGPGRNEQFF
TGTGCCAGCAGTTTGGGAATACTAGCGGGAGGGCCAGGGCGGAATGAGCAGTTCTTC
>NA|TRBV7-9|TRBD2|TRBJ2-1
CASSPRTSRGEQFF
TGTGCCAGCAGCCCTCGGACTAGCAGGGGCGAGCAGTTCTTC
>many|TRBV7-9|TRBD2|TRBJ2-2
CASSRLAGSNTGELFF
TGTGCCAGCAGCCGACTAGCGGGGTCGAACACCGGGGAGCTGTTTTTT
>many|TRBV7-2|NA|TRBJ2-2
CASSLPIVSTGELFF
TGTGCCAGCAGCTTACCCATAGTGAGCACCGGGGAGCTGTTTTTT
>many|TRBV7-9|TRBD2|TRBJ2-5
CASSRGLAGGETQYF
TGTGCCAGCAGCCGGGGACTAGCGGGAGGAGAGACCCAGTACTTC
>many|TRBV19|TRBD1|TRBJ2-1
CASSIGAHRGNEQFF
TGTGCCAGTAGTATAGGGGCCCACAGGGGCAATGAGCAGTTCTTC
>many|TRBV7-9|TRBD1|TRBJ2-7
CASSLGFRQGTPYEQYF
TGTGCCAGCAGCTTAGGGTTTCGACAGGGGACTCCCTACGAGCAGTACTTC
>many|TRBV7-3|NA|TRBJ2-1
CASSLGIYNEQFF
TGTGCCAGCAGCTTAGGTATTTACAATGAGCAGTTCTTC
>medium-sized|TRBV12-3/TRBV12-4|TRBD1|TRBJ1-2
CASRRTGRSNYGYTF
TGTGCCAGCAGACGGACAGGGCGCTCTAACTATGGCTACACCTTC
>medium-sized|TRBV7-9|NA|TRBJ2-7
CASSSLGTEYEQYF
TGTGCCAGCAGCTCTCTTGGGACGGAGTACGAGCAGTACTTC
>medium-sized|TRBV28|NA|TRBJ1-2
CATKNYGYTF
TGTGCCACAAAGAACTATGGCTACACCTTC
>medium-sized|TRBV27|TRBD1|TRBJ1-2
CASSPRTGYGYTF
TGTGCCAGCAGTCCCCGGACAGGGTATGGCTACACCTTC
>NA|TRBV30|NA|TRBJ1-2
CAWRRGSPSLFDGYTF
TGTGCCTGGAGAAGGGGCTCTCCGTCCCTATTTGATGGCTACACCTTC
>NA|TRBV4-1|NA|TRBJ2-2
CASSPVGVRGELFF
TGCGCCAGCAGTCCCGTGGGGGTTCGCGGGGAGCTGTTTTTT
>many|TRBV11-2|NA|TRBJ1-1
CASSLVRGNTEAFF
TGTGCCAGCAGCTTAGTCCGGGGAAACACTGAAGCTTTCTTT
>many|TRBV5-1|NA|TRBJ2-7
CASSTGAYEQYF
TGCGCCAGCAGTACCGGGGCCTACGAGCAGTACTTC
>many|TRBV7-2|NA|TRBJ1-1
CASSPRLNTEAFF
TGTGCCAGCAGCCCCAGATTGAACACTGAAGCTTTCTTT
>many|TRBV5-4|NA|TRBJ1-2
CASSFSGAGRGEGYTF
TGTGCCAGCAGTTTTTCCGGGGCCGGGCGTGGGGAGGGCTACACCTTC
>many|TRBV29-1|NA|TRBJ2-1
CSVEGTPSSYNEQFF
TGCAGCGTTGAAGGGACCCCGAGCTCCTACAATGAGCAGTTCTTC
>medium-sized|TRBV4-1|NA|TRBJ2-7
CASRTEHLPSSYEQYF
TGCGCCAGCAGAACTGAACACCTACCAAGCTCCTACGAGCAGTACTTC
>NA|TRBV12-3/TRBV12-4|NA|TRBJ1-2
CASSSDRTSGYTF
TGTGCCAGCAGTTCTGACAGAACATCTGGCTACACCTTC
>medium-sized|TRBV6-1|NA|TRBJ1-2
CASSEIGSFGGYTF
TGTGCCAGCAGTGAAATCGGCAGTTTCGGTGGCTACACCTTC
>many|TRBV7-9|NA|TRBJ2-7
CASSLVVPPYEQYF
TGTGCCAGCAGCTTAGTAGTCCCCCCCTACGAGCAGTACTTC
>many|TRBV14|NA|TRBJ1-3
CASSLLSYSGNTIYF
TGTGCCAGCAGCCTTCTGTCCTACTCTGGAAACACCATATATTTT
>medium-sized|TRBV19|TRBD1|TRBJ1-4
CASRQGEKLFF
TGTGCCTCGAGACAGGGGGAAAAACTGTTTTTT
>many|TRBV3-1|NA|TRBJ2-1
CASSQDARDWSYNEQFF
TGTGCCAGCAGCCAAGATGCCCGGGACTGGTCCTACAATGAGCAGTTCTTC
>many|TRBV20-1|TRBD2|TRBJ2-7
CSATLVPGRAYEQYF
TGCAGTGCTACGCTGGTCCCAGGGAGGGCCTACGAGCAGTACTTC
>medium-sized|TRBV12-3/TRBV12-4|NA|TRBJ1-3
CACQLSTGSGNTIYF
TGTGCTTGCCAGCTTTCTACAGGGTCTGGAAACACCATATATTTT
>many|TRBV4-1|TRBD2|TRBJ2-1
CASSQDDRGLGYNEQFF
TGCGCCAGCAGCCAAGATGATAGGGGACTAGGGTACAATGAGCAGTTCTTC
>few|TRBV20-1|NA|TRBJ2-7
CSAPAEDLYEQYF
TGCAGTGCCCCGGCCGAGGACCTCTACGAGCAGTACTTC
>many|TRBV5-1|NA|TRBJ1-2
CASSLGGAHGYTF
TGCGCCAGCAGTTTGGGGGGCGCGCATGGCTACACCTTC
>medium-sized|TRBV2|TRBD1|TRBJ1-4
CASSSGTAYEKLFF
TGTGCCAGCAGCTCCGGGACAGCCTATGAAAAACTGTTTTTT
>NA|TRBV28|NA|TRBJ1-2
CASSSDINYGYTF
TGTGCCAGCAGCTCCGACATCAACTATGGCTACACCTTC
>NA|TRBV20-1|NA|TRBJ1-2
CSARLGTEQGGYTF
TGCAGTGCTAGGCTCGGAACAGAGCAGGGTGGCTACACCTTC
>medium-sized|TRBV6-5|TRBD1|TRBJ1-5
CASSPTGIGLSGNQPQHF
TGTGCCAGCAGTCCGACAGGGATCGGTTTAAGCGGCAATCAGCCCCAGCATTTT
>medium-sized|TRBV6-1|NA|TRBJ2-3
CASSPHESADTQYF
TGTGCCAGCAGTCCACACGAGTCGGCAGATACGCAGTATTTT
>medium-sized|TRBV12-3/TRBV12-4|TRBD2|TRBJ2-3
CASSSSGRQDTQYF
TGTGCCAGCAGTTCTAGCGGGAGGCAGGATACGCAGTATTTT
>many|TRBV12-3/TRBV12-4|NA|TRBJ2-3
CASGGQTDTQYF
TGTGCCTCGGGGGGCCAAACAGATACGCAGTATTTT
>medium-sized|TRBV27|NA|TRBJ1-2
CASSLSISGGYGYTF
TGTGCCAGCAGTTTATCGATCAGTGGGGGCTATGGCTACACCTTC